This TCR beta chain was captured in a study of Ad26.COV2.S vaccination and SARS-CoV-2 variants. Findings of the study overall: Those who received the vaccine showed greater spike-specific TCR breadth than those given placebo.

TCRdb keeps only in-frame clones here, not all; method: immunoSEQ multiplex PCR. The sample includes approximately 410,000 clones, 80% to 95% of them seen just once. CDR3 length equals 18 residues. CDR1 is LGHDT and CDR2 is YNNKEL in the germline V gene (reference sequence). The V gene end was trimmed by 2 bases and the J gene end by 3 bases; junction bases not matched to a gene: 9. As to treatment: around 19 received Ad26.COV2.S at low or high dose, single or two shots; 5 received placebo; per-sample allocation not given. Sampling was done on day 63 after the first vaccine or placebo injection. On this clone itself: Antigen: not known.

The chain is built from TRBV3-1 (or the pseudogene TRBV3-2) and TRBJ2-6; 8 positions match TRBD1. This sample comprised peripheral blood, obtained in a trial of Ad26.COV2.S vaccine versus placebo. The receptor was isolated from a person between 18 and 65 years old who received the Ad26.COV2.S COVID-19 vaccine or a placebo. CDR3 amino acids: CASSQTRGTGGGANVLTF. CDR3 in DNA: TGTGCCAGCAGCCAAACCCGGGGAACAGGGGGTGGGGCCAACGTCCTGACTTTC.